The sequence of this T cell receptor (beta chain) was determined in a study of blood T cells in healthy people across ages. Study observations and caveats: The authors considered diversity estimates from one million T cells to be underestimates.

As regards this clonotype: The antigen remains undetermined.

A second roughly 6 to 11 cycle PCR used barcoded and J-beta primers. TCRdb redid the calling of the 5' RACE reads with MiXCR, one entry per CDR3 protein. The sample has about 1,400,000 distinct CDR3 sequences, approximately 60% seen once. This receptor was obtained from a man between 18 and 29 years old in good health. The sample consisted of blood.

The CDR3 protein is CASSQEAPGTGELFF. In DNA, the CDR3 is TGTGCCAGCAGCCAGGAAGCGCCGGGCACCGGGGAGCTGTTTTTT. V and J are TRBV28 and TRBJ2-2; D is ambiguous. The germline V and J ends were trimmed by 6 bases and 4 bases, with 15 bases remaining between them. Germline V gives CDR1 MDHEN, CDR2 SYDVKM. CDR3 length equals 15 residues.